The 10 T cell receptor beta chains reported below all come from one sample, sequenced in a study of Ad26.COV2.S vaccination and SARS-CoV-2 variants. The repertoire was sequenced with immunoSEQ multiplex PCR; TCRdb's copy has only in-frame clones and lacks some. Of roughly 390,000 clones in the sample, roughly nine tenths were seen once. Described treatment: roughly 19 received Ad26.COV2.S at low or high dose, single or two shots; about 5 received placebo; per-sample allocation not given. Sampling took place 63 days after the first vaccine or placebo injection. This material consisted of peripheral blood, taken in a trial of Ad26.COV2.S vaccine versus placebo. The receptor source for this set is a person between 18 and 59 years old who received the Ad26.COV2.S COVID-19 vaccine or a placebo.

The chain couples TRBV5-1 to TRBJ1-5, with D maybe TRBD1 (6 bases). Trimming shortened V by 0 bases and J by 6 bases, and 16 bases separated the two germline ends. CDR1 and CDR2 from the germline V gene are SGHRS and YFSETQ. The CDR3 sequence is 16 residues long. CDR3 nucleotides: TGCGCCAGCAGCTTGGATTTATACAGGGAGGTTCAGCCCCAGCATTTT. Encoded protein: CASSLDLYREVQPQHF.

The V gene is TRBV7-2, the J gene TRBJ2-5; D may be TRBD1 or TRBD2 (5 bases each). V lost 8 bases to trimming and J lost 1 base, with 11 bases between them. This CDR3 spans 13 amino acids. The germline CDR1 and CDR2 sequences are SGHTA and FQGNSA. CDR3 in amino acids: CASHRDRQETQYF. CDR3 in DNA: TGTGCCAGCCACCGGGACCGCCAAGAGACCCAGTACTTC.

This clone was picked up one time. V is TRBV2 and J is TRBJ1-2; D is uncertain. The CDR3 sequence is 13 residues long. CDR1 and CDR2 from the germline V gene are SNHLY and FYNNEI. V was pared by 5 bases and J by 1 base, with 8 bases between. The CDR3 region is CASSPRNNYGYTF. CDR3 bases: TGTGCCAGCAGTCCAAGGAATAACTATGGCTACACCTTC.

This sequence joins TRBV3-1 (or the pseudogene TRBV3-2) and TRBJ2-7; a weak D match, TRBD1 (5 bases). CDR1 is LGHDT and CDR2 is YNNKEL in the germline V gene (reference sequence). V was shortened by 2 bases and J by 2 bases, with 7 bases between the two germline ends. The CDR3 runs to 13 residues. The CDR3 here is CASSQQGAYEQYF. CDR3 bases: TGTGCCAGCAGCCAACAGGGTGCCTACGAGCAGTACTTC.

The J gene is TRBJ1-3, the V gene TRBV28; D remains ambiguous. This CDR3 is 15 amino acids long. The V gene lost 5 bases and the J gene lost 0 bases, with 11 bases spanning the gap. Germline V gene sequence: CDR1 MDHEN, CDR2 SYDVKM. CDR3 in DNA: TGTGCCAGCAGTCCCCCAGTACTCTCTGGAAACACCATATATTTT. It is translated as CASSPPVLSGNTIYF.

This clone has a single count. The V call is TRBV28, the J call TRBJ1-5; 8 nucleotides agree with TRBD1. The V gene end was trimmed by 6 bases and the J gene end by 3 bases; junction bases not matched to a gene: 13. CDR3 length: 17 residues. Germline-derived CDR1 and CDR2 are MDHEN and SYDVKM. CDR3 sequence reads: CASRTDRGRAFNQPQHF. In DNA form, the CDR3 reads TGTGCCAGCAGGACCGACAGGGGCCGTGCTTTCAATCAGCCCCAGCATTTT.

The chain has TRBV6-5 and TRBJ2-5; D is unresolved. The V and J ends lost 1 base and 2 bases respectively, with 11 bases between them. Germline V CDR1 and CDR2: MNHEY, SVGAGI. There are 15 residues in the CDR3. The CDR3 DNA is TGTGCCAGCAGTTACTTCGACGGAGATCAAGAGACCCAGTACTTC. This translates into CASSYFDGDQETQYF.

V usage is TRBV9 and J usage is TRBJ1-2; 9 bases line up with TRBD1. The V and J ends lost 2 bases and 4 bases, in that order; junction bases with no gene match: 6. Germline CDR1 is SGDLS and CDR2 is YYNGEE. CDR3 size: 15 residues. The CDR3 region has the DNA TGTGCCAGCAGCGTTGCCGGGACAGGGCCCTATGGCTACACCTTC. Its translation is CASSVAGTGPYGYTF.

This chain joins TRBV24-1 and TRBJ1-2, with D possibly matching TRBD1 (6 bases). The CDR3 is made up of 12 amino acids. The V end lost 6 bases, the J end lost 4 bases, and 8 bases lay between the germline ends. Germline-derived CDR1 and CDR2 are KGHDR and SFDVKD. The CDR3 protein is CATSPGAYGYTF. The CDR3 nucleotides are TGTGCCACCAGTCCGGGGGCCTATGGCTACACCTTC.

The chain couples TRBV19 to TRBJ2-7; weak D call: TRBD2 (6 bases). V lost 5 bases and J 0 bases, leaving 11 bases between the germline ends. This CDR3 spans 14 amino acids. Germline V CDR1 and CDR2: LNHDA, SQIVND (reference sequence). CDR3 in amino acids: CASSVRLDSYEQYF. CDR3 bases: TGTGCCAGTAGTGTAAGACTAGACTCCTACGAGCAGTACTTC.